This T cell receptor (beta chain) is drawn from a study of shared clonotypes between healthy human individuals. Study background: Used for every donor were three CD4 naive, three CD4 memory, two CD8 naive and one CD8 memory plate. Study-wide findings and caveats: There were few donors, and this limited the genetic and exposure-history diversity represented.

Concerning this clone itself: No antigen is known for it.

The material for each subset, its genomic DNA, was split evenly across several immunoSEQ plates. Some clones are missing from TCRdb's copy, which holds only in-frame ones; the method was immunoSEQ multiplex PCR. The sample has around 2,000,000 clones; 85% to 95% are singletons. V shed 4 bases, J shed 5 bases, and the junction held 2 bases outside the gene matches. The CDR3 totals 14 residues. Per the germline V gene, CDR1 is MNHEY and CDR2 is SVGAGI. The sequence was obtained from a man younger than 35 in good health. The V call is TRBV6-5, the J call TRBJ1-1; 12 bases line up with TRBD1. Sequencing used naive CD4+ T cells sorted from blood. Specified subset: CD45RA+ positively selected. Here the CDR3 DNA reads TGTGCCAGCAGTTCGGGACAGGGGGCTACTGAAGCTTTCTTT. It codes for CASSSGQGATEAFF.